Listed below are T cell receptor beta chains from one sample, sequenced in a study of blood T cell repertoires in COVID-19. Using immunoSEQ multiplex PCR, the repertoire was profiled, and TCRdb retains in-frame clones only, with some absent. The sample gives around 130,000 clones, more than 75% of which show up once; about 2% is in the top ten. The sample comprised peripheral blood. These receptors all stem from a woman aged 45 to 65 with acute or convalescent COVID-19. The CDR3 runs from the conserved cysteine through the conserved F or W. The order of the fields is clone size, J gene, V gene, D gene, CDR3 length, CDR3 protein, CDR3 DNA. A D gene is named only where the DNA matches it firmly. The listing skips clone size in some rows; elsewhere it reads once, few, many or a size class.

>NA|TRBJ1-3|TRBV4-3|TRBD1|16
CASSQDRTGGGNTIYF
TGCGCCAGCAGCCAAGATAGGACAGGGGGGGGAAACACCATATATTTT
>NA|TRBJ2-1|TRBV5-4|TRBD2|16
CASSPSSGRSYNEQFF
TGTGCCAGCAGCCCTTCTAGCGGGAGGTCCTACAATGAGCAGTTCTTC
>few|TRBJ1-2|TRBV30|TRBD1|12
CAWSVQGYGYTF
TGTGCCTGGAGTGTACAGGGGTATGGCTACACCTTC
>NA|TRBJ2-3|TRBV5-6|NA|14
CASKVGGPTDTQYF
TGTGCCAGCAAGGTAGGGGGTCCCACAGATACGCAGTATTTT
>NA|TRBJ1-2|TRBV4-1|TRBD1|15
CASSPEGTDNYGYTF
TGCGCCAGCAGCCCAGAAGGGACAGACAACTATGGCTACACCTTC
>NA|TRBJ2-1|TRBV4-1|NA|14
CASSQVPRGAEQFF
TGCGCCAGCAGCCAAGTTCCCCGGGGGGCTGAGCAGTTCTTC
>NA|TRBJ1-4|TRBV18|TRBD1|17
CASSPLRTGATNEKLFF
TGTGCCAGCTCACCACTCCGGACAGGGGCAACTAATGAAAAACTGTTTTTT
>NA|TRBJ1-2|TRBV29-1|TRBD1|15
CSVEAGQGRTYGYTF
TGCAGCGTTGAAGCCGGACAGGGGAGGACCTATGGCTACACCTTC
>NA|TRBJ2-3|TRBV5-6|NA|17
CASSLVGRWSSTDTQYF
TGTGCCAGCAGCTTGGTCGGCAGGTGGTCTAGCACAGATACGCAGTATTTT
>NA|TRBJ2-2|TRBV7-2|NA|15
CASSFWTILGGELFF
TGTGCCAGCAGCTTTTGGACTATCCTTGGGGGGGAGCTGTTTTTT
>NA|TRBJ1-2|TRBV2|NA|12
CASFQFWPGYTF
TGTGCCAGCTTCCAATTCTGGCCTGGCTACACCTTC
>NA|TRBJ1-1|TRBV6-2/TRBV6-3|NA|15
CASSLQGVADTEAFF
TGTGCCAGCAGTCTACAGGGAGTTGCTGACACTGAAGCTTTCTTT
>NA|TRBJ2-7|TRBV30|TRBD1|14
CACTGTASSYEQYF
TGTGCCTGCACCGGGACAGCCTCCTCCTACGAGCAGTACTTC
>NA|TRBJ2-7|TRBV9|TRBD2|15
CASSVATSGMHEQYF
TGTGCCAGCAGCGTAGCAACTAGCGGGATGCACGAGCAGTACTTC
>NA|TRBJ2-3|TRBV27|TRBD2|14
CASSPAGVSDTQYF
TGTGCCAGCAGTCCAGCGGGAGTATCAGATACGCAGTATTTT
>once|TRBJ2-1|TRBV6-5|TRBD2|15
CASRRTSGSYDEQFF
TGTGCCAGCAGACGGACTAGCGGGAGTTACGATGAGCAGTTCTTC
>once|TRBJ2-7|TRBV11-2|TRBD1|15
CASSLAGTGSYEQYF
TGTGCCAGCAGTTTAGCCGGGACAGGGTCATACGAGCAGTACTTC
>NA|TRBJ1-2|TRBV6-6|NA|13
CASSYQDSYGYTF
TGTGCCAGCAGTTACCAGGACAGTTATGGCTACACCTTC
>NA|TRBJ2-2|TRBV19|NA|17
CASTIKQGKAATGELFF
TGTGCCAGTACCATTAAACAGGGTAAGGCTGCGACCGGGGAGCTGTTTTTT
>NA|TRBJ1-1|TRBV18|NA|16
CASSPRQIDMNTEAFF
TGTGCCAGCTCACCACGGCAGATAGACATGAACACTGAAGCTTTCTTT
>NA|TRBJ1-2|TRBV24-1|NA|17
CATSDAVPAGKNYGYTF
TGTGCCACCAGTGATGCCGTCCCAGCGGGGAAAAACTATGGCTACACCTTC
>NA|TRBJ1-6|TRBV4-1|TRBD1|18
CASSQEGQGLTYNSPLHF
TGCGCCAGCAGCCAAGAGGGACAGGGGTTAACCTATAATTCACCCCTCCACTTT
>NA|TRBJ1-2|TRBV4-3|TRBD1|14
CASSPDRANYGYTF
TGCGCCAGCAGCCCCGACAGGGCTAACTATGGCTACACCTTC
>NA|TRBJ1-5|TRBV30|NA|15
CAWSVGQGLNQPQHF
TGTGCCTGGAGTGTTGGCCAGGGCCTCAATCAGCCCCAGCATTTT
>NA|TRBJ1-1|TRBV7-9|TRBD1|16
CASSPEHRGGNTEAFF
TGTGCCAGCAGCCCGGAACACAGGGGGGGTAACACTGAAGCTTTCTTT
>few|TRBJ1-2|TRBV12-5|NA|12
CASAGQNYGYTF
TGTGCTAGTGCCGGACAGAACTATGGCTACACCTTC
>NA|TRBJ1-2|TRBV6-6|TRBD1|15
CASSYSPGTGYGYTF
TGTGCCAGCAGTTACTCTCCCGGGACAGGCTATGGCTACACCTTC
>NA|TRBJ1-2|TRBV27|NA|16
CASSPSRGSRLYGYTF
TGTGCCAGCAGTCCCTCCCGAGGCAGCAGACTTTATGGCTACACCTTC
>NA|TRBJ1-1|TRBV7-2|NA|15
CASSSSSLLNTEAFF
TGTGCCAGCAGCTCCTCGAGCCTACTTAACACTGAAGCTTTCTTT
>NA|TRBJ1-2|TRBV5-6|NA|14
CASSQGIANYGYTF
TGTGCCAGCAGTCAGGGGATAGCTAACTATGGCTACACCTTC
>NA|TRBJ2-7|TRBV19|TRBD2|14
CASSIGTRRGEQYF
TGTGCCAGTAGTATAGGGACTAGAAGGGGCGAGCAGTACTTC
>NA|TRBJ2-1|TRBV7-7|NA|16
CASSSQGGDSYNEQFF
TGTGCCAGCAGCTCCCAAGGGGGGGACTCCTACAATGAGCAGTTCTTC
>NA|TRBJ2-7|TRBV11-3|NA|12
CASGGGGREQYF
TGTGCCAGCGGGGGAGGGGGTCGGGAGCAGTACTTC
>few|TRBJ2-2|TRBV18|NA|15
CASSPSLANTGELFF
TGTGCCAGCTCACCGTCTCTAGCGAACACCGGGGAGCTGTTTTTT
>NA|TRBJ2-4|TRBV25-1|TRBD2|15
CASTSGGDPKNIQYF
TGTGCCAGCACAAGCGGGGGGGATCCCAAAAACATTCAGTACTTC
>NA|TRBJ2-3|TRBV11-2|TRBD2|15
CASSISSGGVDTQYF
TGTGCCAGCAGCATCTCTAGCGGGGGGGTCGACACGCAGTATTTT
>NA|TRBJ2-2|TRBV7-2|TRBD2|15
CASSLVRGDTGELFF
TGTGCCAGCAGCTTAGTGCGGGGGGACACCGGGGAGCTGTTTTTT
>NA|TRBJ1-1|TRBV10-3|TRBD1|13
CATTGGEDSEAFF
TGTGCCACGACAGGGGGAGAAGATTCTGAAGCTTTCTTT
>once|TRBJ2-7|TRBV6-1|TRBD2|15
CASSEGWEGLYEQYF
TGTGCCAGCAGTGAAGGTTGGGAGGGCCTCTACGAGCAGTACTTC
>NA|TRBJ1-4|TRBV30|TRBD1|15
CAWSRGGQGHEKLFF
TGTGCCTGGAGTCGGGGGGGACAGGGGCATGAAAAACTGTTTTTT
>NA|TRBJ1-5|TRBV6-5|TRBD1|15
CASSFLQGANQPQHF
TGTGCCAGCAGTTTTCTACAGGGGGCAAATCAGCCCCAGCATTTT
>once|TRBJ1-6|TRBV2|TRBD1|16
CASSHRDRAGNSPLHF
TGTGCCAGCAGCCACCGGGACAGGGCCGGCAATTCACCCCTCCACTTT
>NA|TRBJ2-5|TRBV4-1|NA|15
CASSQAWGVQETQYF
TGCGCCAGCAGCCAGGCCTGGGGCGTACAAGAGACCCAGTACTTC
>NA|TRBJ1-2|TRBV29-1|NA|12
CSVGDTFKGYTF
TGCAGCGTGGGAGACACCTTCAAGGGCTACACCTTC
>NA|TRBJ2-1|TRBV24-1|TRBD1|16
CATSDPGQGARNEQFF
TGTGCCACCAGTGACCCGGGACAGGGGGCGAGAAATGAGCAGTTCTTC
>NA|TRBJ1-1|TRBV19|TRBD1|14
CASSPRQGSTEAFF
TGTGCCAGTAGTCCTCGACAGGGGAGCACTGAAGCTTTCTTT
>NA|TRBJ1-5|TRBV6-2/TRBV6-3|NA|19
CASSYSIQGRALPNQPQHF
TGTGCCAGCAGTTACTCGATCCAGGGTCGGGCCCTCCCAAATCAGCCCCAGCATTTT
>NA|TRBJ1-1|TRBV5-1|TRBD1|15
CASSLTQGMNTEAFF
TGCGCCAGCAGCTTGACACAGGGGATGAACACTGAAGCTTTCTTT
>NA|TRBJ2-7|TRBV19|TRBD1|16
CASSVGPGTGWLEQYF
TGTGCCAGTAGCGTAGGACCCGGGACAGGGTGGCTCGAGCAGTACTTC